This entry describes one T cell receptor (beta chain). This sample was taken from a study of cytomegalovirus exposure and HLA in healthy donors. Study in general: Membership in the Caucasian-associated ancestry cluster was found for about four fifths of almost 400 genotyped donors.

This CDR3 has 18 residues. Trimming at V came to 5 bases and at J to 3 bases, leaving 17 bases not matched to a gene. Germline-derived CDR1 and CDR2 are GTSNPN and SVGIG (reference sequence). This PCR relied on a set of 60 Vbeta primers and 13 Jbeta primers. Produced via immunoSEQ multiplex PCR; TCRdb's table is partial and in-frame only. The top ten clones hold over 2% of a sample with more than 150,000 clones, approximately 73% of them seen once. Sequences were obtained from PBMCs. The sequence derives from a young woman in good health and CMV-seropositive. The V gene is TRBV30, the J gene TRBJ2-7, with 12 bases fitting TRBD2. Written as DNA, the CDR3 is TGTGCCTGGTCTGGGCGGACTAGCGGGGTCAGATTCGGCTACGAGCAGTACTTC. This sequence encodes CAWSGRTSGVRFGYEQYF.